This record concerns one T cell receptor (beta chain) sequence. Its matching antigen is unknown. This entry belongs to a study of regulatory dendritic cells for organ transplantation. Regarding the study as a whole: Memory CD8+ clonal expansion seemed more limited with regulatory than mature dendritic cells. Memory CD8+ T cells were the most oligoclonal; naive cells were highly diverse. Considerable individual heterogeneity was seen in alloreactive memory CD8+ T cells.

Some clones are missing from TCRdb's copy, which holds only in-frame ones; the method was immunoSEQ multiplex PCR. This sample yields fewer than 12,000 clones, of which roughly two thirds are seen a single time; 15% to 20% belongs to the top ten. Germline values: CDR1 MGHRA, CDR2 YSYEKL. Trimming took off 3 bases at V and 2 bases at J, with 11 bases between the two ends. The CDR3 loop spans 14 amino acids. FACS sorted CD4+ or CD8+ T cells into CD45RA+ naive and CD45RO+ memory. The receptor was isolated from a human donor in good health. The chain combines TRBV4-1 with TRBJ2-7; D is uncertain. The source material was memory CD8+ T cells from blood. The subset here: CD45RO+ memory T cells. In nucleotides, the CDR3 is TGCGCCAGCAGCCACCTCGCTCCTGCCTACGAGCAGTACTTC. It encodes CASSHLAPAYEQYF.